This T cell receptor beta chain was recorded in a study of blood T cell repertoires in COVID-19. Overall study context: Specimens from acute and convalescent COVID-19 originated in the United States, Italy and Spain. Sample material is recorded as cDNA or gDNA derived from T cells, B-cell-depleted T cells, or PBMCs.

This clone is a singleton in its sample. This CDR3 spans 14 amino acids. CDR1 and CDR2 (germline): SGDLS, YYNGEE. Trimming removed 0 bases at V and 7 bases at J, with 10 bases between. Original data processing: Amplification of reference gene primers was used by the study to estimate nucleated cell counts. TCRdb's table, derived via immunoSEQ multiplex PCR, lists solely in-frame clones and lacks some. The D gene and trimming were derived from the DNA, and the V and J assignments and clone size from that table. The repertoire includes around 130,000 clones, 85% to 90% of them detected once, and under 7% sits in the top ten.

Sequenced input: peripheral blood. The V call is TRBV9, the J call TRBJ1-4; D is ambiguous. The sequence was obtained from a human donor in a cohort sampled during active COVID-19. CDR3 in DNA: TGTGCCAGCAGCGTAGGGGTAGGGAGTGAAAAACTGTTTTTT. It translates to CASSVGVGSEKLFF.